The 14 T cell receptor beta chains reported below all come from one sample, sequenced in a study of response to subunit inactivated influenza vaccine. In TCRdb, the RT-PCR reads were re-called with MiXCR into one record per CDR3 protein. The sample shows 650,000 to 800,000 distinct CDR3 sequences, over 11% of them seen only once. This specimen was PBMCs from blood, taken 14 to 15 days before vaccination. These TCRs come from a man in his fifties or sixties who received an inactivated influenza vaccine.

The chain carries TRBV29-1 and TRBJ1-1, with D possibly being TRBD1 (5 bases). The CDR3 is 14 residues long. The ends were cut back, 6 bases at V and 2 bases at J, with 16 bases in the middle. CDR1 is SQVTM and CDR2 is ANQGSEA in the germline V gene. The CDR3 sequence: CSVTQMGLNTEAFF. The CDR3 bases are TGCAGCGTGACCCAAATGGGACTAAACACTGAAGCTTTCTTT.

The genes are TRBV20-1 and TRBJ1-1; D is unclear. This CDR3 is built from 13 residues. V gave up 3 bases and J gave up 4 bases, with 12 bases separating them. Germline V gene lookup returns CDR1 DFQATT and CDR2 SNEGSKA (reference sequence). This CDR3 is CSASPGSGTEAFF. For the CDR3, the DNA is TGCAGTGCTAGCCCGGGATCGGGCACTGAAGCTTTCTTT.

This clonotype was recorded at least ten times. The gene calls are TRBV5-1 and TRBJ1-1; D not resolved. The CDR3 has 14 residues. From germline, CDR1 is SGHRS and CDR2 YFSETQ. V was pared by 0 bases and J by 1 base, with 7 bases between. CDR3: CASSLGQPNTEAFF. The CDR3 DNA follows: TGCGCCAGCAGCTTGGGACAACCGAACACTGAAGCTTTCTTT.

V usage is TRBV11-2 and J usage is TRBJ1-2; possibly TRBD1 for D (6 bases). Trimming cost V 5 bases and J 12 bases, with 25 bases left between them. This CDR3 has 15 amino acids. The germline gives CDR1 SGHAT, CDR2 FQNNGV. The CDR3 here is CASSPPGQYRRTNTF. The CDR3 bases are TGTGCCAGCAGCCCCCCAGGACAGTATCGTAGAACGAACACCTTC.

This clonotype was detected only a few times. In nucleotides, the CDR3 is TGCGCCAGCAGCCAATGGGGGACCGGGGAGCTGTTTTTT. Translating gives CASSQWGTGELFF. The chain joins TRBV4-1 to TRBJ2-2; TRBD1 or TRBD2 may be the D gene (5 bases each). The ends were cut back, 2 bases at V and 5 bases at J, with 6 bases in the middle. Germline V lookup: CDR1 MGHRA, CDR2 YSYEKL. The CDR3 length is 13 residues.

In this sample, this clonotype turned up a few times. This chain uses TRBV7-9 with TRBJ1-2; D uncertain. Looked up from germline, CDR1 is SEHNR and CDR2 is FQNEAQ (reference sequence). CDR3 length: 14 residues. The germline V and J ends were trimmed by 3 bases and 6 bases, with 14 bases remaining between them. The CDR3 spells CASSFHPPSDGYTF. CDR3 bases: TGTGCCAGCAGCTTTCACCCGCCCTCGGATGGCTACACCTTC.

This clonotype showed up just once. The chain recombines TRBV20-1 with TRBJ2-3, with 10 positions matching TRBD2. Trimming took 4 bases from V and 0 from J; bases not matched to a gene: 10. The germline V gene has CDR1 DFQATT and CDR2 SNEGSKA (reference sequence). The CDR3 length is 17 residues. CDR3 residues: CSAIGLADRLSTDTQYF. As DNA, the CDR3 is TGCAGTGCTATAGGACTAGCGGACCGACTAAGCACAGATACGCAGTATTTT.

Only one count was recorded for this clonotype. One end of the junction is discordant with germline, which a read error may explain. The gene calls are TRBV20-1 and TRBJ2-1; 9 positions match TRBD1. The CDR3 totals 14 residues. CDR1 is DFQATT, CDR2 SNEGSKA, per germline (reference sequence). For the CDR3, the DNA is TGCAGTGCTCCCCGGGACAGGGTCTACAAGGAGCAGTTCTTC. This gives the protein CSAPRDRVYKEQFF.

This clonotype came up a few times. The CDR3 loop reads CATSRENSRTSPLHF. The CDR3 DNA reads as TGTGCCACCAGCAGAGAGAACAGCCGTACTTCACCCCTCCACTTT. The chain recombines TRBV15 with TRBJ1-6; D is uncertain. Germline V gene data show CDR1 as LNHNV and CDR2 as YYDKDF (reference sequence). V was pared by 0 bases and J by 9 bases, with 12 bases between. This CDR3 region has 15 residues.

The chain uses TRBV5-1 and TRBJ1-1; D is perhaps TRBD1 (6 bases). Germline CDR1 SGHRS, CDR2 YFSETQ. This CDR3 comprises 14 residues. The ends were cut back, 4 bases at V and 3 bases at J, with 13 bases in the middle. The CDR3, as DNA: TGCGCCAGCAGCGATATAAACAGGGACACTGAAGCTTTCTTT. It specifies CASSDINRDTEAFF. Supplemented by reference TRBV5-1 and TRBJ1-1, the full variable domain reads KAGVTQTPRYLIKTRGQQVTLSCSPISGHRSVSWYQQTPGQGLQFLFEYFSETQRNKGNFPGRFSGRQFSNSRSEMNVSTLELGDSALYLCASSDINRDTEAFFGQGTRLTVV.

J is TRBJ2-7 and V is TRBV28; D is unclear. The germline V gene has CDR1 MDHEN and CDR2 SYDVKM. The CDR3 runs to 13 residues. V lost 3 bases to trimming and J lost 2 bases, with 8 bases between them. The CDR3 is CASSFVGPYEQYF. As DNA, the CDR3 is TGTGCCAGCAGTTTCGTGGGCCCCTACGAGCAGTACTTC.

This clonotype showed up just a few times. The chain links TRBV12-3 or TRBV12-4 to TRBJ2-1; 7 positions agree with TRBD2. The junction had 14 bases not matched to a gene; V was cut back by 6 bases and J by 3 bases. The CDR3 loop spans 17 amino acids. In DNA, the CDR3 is TGTGCCAGCAGCTACGGGACTACCCTTGTTGTCTACAATGAGCAGTTCTTC. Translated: CASSYGTTLVVYNEQFF.

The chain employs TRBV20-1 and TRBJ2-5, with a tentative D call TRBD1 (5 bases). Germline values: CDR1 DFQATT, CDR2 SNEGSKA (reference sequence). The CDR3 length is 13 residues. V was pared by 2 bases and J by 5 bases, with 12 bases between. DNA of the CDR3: TGCAGTGCTAGAAGGGGCGTCTCGGAGACCCAGTACTTC. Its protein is CSARRGVSETQYF.

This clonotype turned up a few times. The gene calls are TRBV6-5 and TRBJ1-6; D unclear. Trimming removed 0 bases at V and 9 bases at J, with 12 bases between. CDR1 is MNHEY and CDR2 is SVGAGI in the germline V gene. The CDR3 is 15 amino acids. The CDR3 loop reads CASSYSWEVSSPLHF. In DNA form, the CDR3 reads TGTGCCAGCAGTTACTCTTGGGAGGTTTCTTCACCCCTCCACTTT.